This TCR beta chain was profiled in a study of blood T cell repertoires in COVID-19. For the study at large: The United States, Italy and Spain provided the acute and convalescent COVID-19 samples. PBMCs, B-cell-depleted T cells, or T cells were the source of the cDNA or gDNA that made up the material.

V was cut by 7 bases and J by 2 bases, with 15 bases left in between. The germline CDR1 and CDR2 sequences are SGHTA and FQGNSA. The CDR3 totals 14 residues. In the original processing: Researchers report that nucleated cell counts were estimated from reference gene primer amplification. Measured with immunoSEQ multiplex PCR; TCRdb has only the in-frame clones, and not every one. For V, J and clone size, that table is used; D and trimming come from the DNA. The sample gives 150,000 to 200,000 clones, 85% to 90% of which show up once; 4.4% is in the top ten. The sequence derives from a human donor in a cohort sampled during active COVID-19. The sample consisted of peripheral blood. The chain is built from TRBV7-2 and TRBJ2-7; maybe TRBD2 (7 bases). CDR3 bases: TGTGCCAGCAATCCGGGGGGCCCCCCCTACGAGCAGTACTTC. Translated, it gives CASNPGGPPYEQYF.